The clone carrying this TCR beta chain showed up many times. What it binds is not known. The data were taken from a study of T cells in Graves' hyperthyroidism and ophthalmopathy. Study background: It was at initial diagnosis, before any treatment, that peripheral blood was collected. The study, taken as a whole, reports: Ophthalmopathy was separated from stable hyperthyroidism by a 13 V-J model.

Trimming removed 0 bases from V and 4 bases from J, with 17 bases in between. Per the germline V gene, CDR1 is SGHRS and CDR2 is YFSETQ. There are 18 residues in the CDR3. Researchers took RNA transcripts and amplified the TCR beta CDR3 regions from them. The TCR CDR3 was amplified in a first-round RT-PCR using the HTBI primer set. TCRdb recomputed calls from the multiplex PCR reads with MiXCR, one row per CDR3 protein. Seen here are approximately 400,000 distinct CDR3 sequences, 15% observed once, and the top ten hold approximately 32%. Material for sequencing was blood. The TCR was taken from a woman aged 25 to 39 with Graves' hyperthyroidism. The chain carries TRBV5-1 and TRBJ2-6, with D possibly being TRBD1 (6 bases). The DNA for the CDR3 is TGCGCCAGCAGCTTGGGTGGGGGCACCGCGCTCGGGGCCAACGTCCTGACTTTC. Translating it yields CASSLGGGTALGANVLTF.